Below are 17 T cell receptor beta chains sequenced from a single sample in a study of blood T cells in healthy people across ages (dated by TCRdb to 2013 to 2016). Libraries were constructed by 5' RACE. Data came from an Illumina HiSeq 2500. A second PCR of roughly 7 to 11 cycles was performed with a sample-barcoded 5' primer and a J-beta primer mix. TCRdb reworked the public reads: Q25 trimming with fastp, MiXCR clone assembly, productive beta chains retained. Here each entry gathers all rows of one CDR3 protein and keeps the most common genes and DNA. Here the sample has hundreds of thousands of distinct CDR3 sequences; more than 45% occur a single time. The top ten clonotypes cover about 20% of the sample. The sample consisted of blood. The receptor source for this set is a man younger than 40 in good health.

This rearrangement joins TRBV18 to TRBJ1-4, with D uncertain. The CDR3 spans 13 residues. The germline V gene encodes CDR1 KGHSH and CDR2 LQKENI. Trimming stripped 4 bases from V and 11 bases from J, with 14 bases between. CDR3 residues: CASSQDAAGKLFF. The CDR3 DNA sequence: TGTGCCAGCTCACAGGACGCCGCGGGGAAACTGTTTTTT.

V is TRBV6-5 and J is TRBJ2-7; TRBD1 or TRBD2 may be the D gene (6 bases each). This CDR3 has 13 amino acids. Trimming removed 6 bases at V and 5 bases at J, with 14 bases between. CDR1 MNHEY and CDR2 SVGAGI come from the germline V gene. The CDR3 loop reads CASRRGAGDEQYF. The CDR3 nucleotides are TGTGCCAGCAGGCGCGGGGCAGGGGACGAGCAGTACTTC.

The rearrangement uses TRBV7-2 and TRBJ2-3; TRBD2 matches 9 bases. There are 15 residues in the CDR3. J was trimmed by 6 bases and V by 5 bases; bases with no gene match: 9. CDR1 is SGHTA and CDR2 is FQGNSA in the germline V gene. The CDR3 coding sequence is TGTGCCAGCAGCCCGAGCGGGGGGTCTTACGATACGCAGTATTTT. Protein sequence: CASSPSGGSYDTQYF.

V usage is TRBV9 and J usage is TRBJ2-3, with TRBD2 identical over 7 bases. The CDR3 is made up of 15 amino acids. V shed 1 base and J 6 bases; nucleotides not matched to a gene: 8. CDR1 is SGDLS and CDR2 is YYNGEE in the germline V gene. In nucleotides, the CDR3 is TGTGCCAGCAGCGTAAGCGGGAATAGAGTGGATACGCAGTATTTT. Amino acids: CASSVSGNRVDTQYF.

This rearrangement joins TRBV7-9 to TRBJ2-1; D call uncertain. V gave up 0 bases and J gave up 8 bases, with 17 bases separating them. The CDR3 is made up of 16 amino acids. From germline, CDR1 is SEHNR and CDR2 FQNEAQ (reference sequence). The CDR3 spells CASSLAGSVRKHEQFF. The CDR3 DNA sequence: TGTGCCAGCAGCTTAGCAGGTTCGGTTAGGAAGCATGAGCAGTTCTTC.

V and J are TRBV5-1 and TRBJ1-1; D unclear. The germline V and J ends were trimmed by 4 bases and 1 base, with 11 bases remaining between them. Germline-derived CDR1 and CDR2 are SGHRS and YFSETQ. The CDR3 has 14 amino acids. This chain's CDR3 is CASSRLGGNTEAFF. For the CDR3, the DNA is TGCGCCAGCAGCCGACTCGGTGGGAACACTGAAGCTTTCTTT.

The V gene is TRBV11-2, the J gene TRBJ2-7; D gene ambiguous. V was pared by 0 bases and J by 0 bases, with 6 bases between. This CDR3 region has 14 residues. Germline CDR1 and CDR2: SGHAT and FQNNGV. The CDR3 protein is CASSLEVASYEQYF. In DNA form, the CDR3 reads TGTGCCAGCAGCTTAGAAGTAGCCTCCTACGAGCAGTACTTC.

The rearrangement joins TRBV14 to TRBJ2-5, with D perhaps TRBD1 (5 bases). The CDR3 is 15 residues long. In germline, CDR1 is SGHDN, CDR2 FVKESK. The V end was cut by 3 bases, the J end by 1 base, with 12 bases between. In nucleotides, the CDR3 is TGTGCCAGCAGCCACAGGGCAGGCCTCCAAGAGACCCAGTACTTC. Amino acids: CASSHRAGLQETQYF. Supplemented by reference TRBV14 and TRBJ2-5, the full variable domain reads EAGVTQFPSHSVIEKGQTVTLRCDPISGHDNLYWYRRVMGKEIKFLLHFVKESKQDESGMPNNRFLAERTGGTYSTLKVQPAELEDSGVYFCASSHRAGLQETQYFGPGTRLLVL.

The chain couples TRBV15 to TRBJ2-5; 12 positions match TRBD2. CDR1 is LNHNV and CDR2 is YYDKDF in the germline V gene (reference sequence). The CDR3 covers 17 residues. The trim removed 1 base at V and 4 bases at J, leaving 7 bases unmatched. CDR3 DNA: TGTGCCACCAGCAGAGTCGCGACTAGCGGGAGTGGAGAGACCCAGTACTTC. It encodes CATSRVATSGSGETQYF.

V is TRBV12-3 or TRBV12-4 and J is TRBJ1-1; the D gene is possibly TRBD1 (5 bases). This CDR3 contains 15 residues. V lost 1 base and J lost 5, with 14 bases in between. CDR3 DNA: TGTGCCAGCAGTTTAGTGGGGCAGCTGTGGACTGAAGCTTTCTTT. Amino acids: CASSLVGQLWTEAFF.

The chain is built from TRBV25-1 and TRBJ1-1; D is unclear. Germline lookup yields CDR1 MGHDK and CDR2 SYGVNS. The CDR3 contains 19 residues. Trimming cost V 3 bases and J 1 base, with 24 bases left between them. CDR3 coding DNA: TGTGCCAGCAGTGACAGCTTCTTAGGGCAACTCCGGGAGAACACTGAAGCTTTCTTT. Its protein is CASSDSFLGQLRENTEAFF. Looking up the rest from reference TRBV25-1 and TRBJ1-1 gives the full variable domain: EADIYQTPRYLVIGTGKKITLECSQTMGHDKMYWYQQDPGMELHLIHYSYGVNSTEKGDLSSESTVSRIRTEHFPLTLESARPSHTSQYLCASSDSFLGQLRENTEAFFGQGTRLTVV.

V usage is TRBV7-2 and J usage is TRBJ2-3, with TRBD2 matching 7 bases. The CDR3 sequence is 18 residues long. Germline CDR1 and CDR2: SGHTA and FQGNSA. Trimming at V came to 1 base and at J to 2 bases, leaving 12 bases not matched to a gene. CDR3 DNA sequence: TGTGCCAGCAGCTTAGTAAGTCCGGCTAGCGGAAACACAGATACGCAGTATTTT. It translates to CASSLVSPASGNTDTQYF. The full variable domain, completed using reference TRBV7-2 and TRBJ2-3, is GAGVSQSPSNKVTEKGKDVELRCDPISGHTALYWYRQSLGQGLEFLIYFQGNSAPDKSGLPSDRFSAERTGGSVSTLTIQRTQQEDSAVYLCASSLVSPASGNTDTQYFGPGTRLTVL.

This clonotype occurred a few times. Here the CDR3 reads CASSTDSPNNSPLHF. The CDR3, as DNA: TGTGCCAGCAGTACCGACAGCCCCAATAATTCACCCCTCCACTTT. The gene calls are TRBV2 and TRBJ1-6; the D gene is possibly TRBD1 (5 bases). Deletions cut 5 bases from V and 5 bases from J, with 13 bases between. The CDR3 runs to 15 residues. CDR1 SNHLY and CDR2 FYNNEI come from the germline V gene.

This clonotype was seen more than once but under ten times. The chain recombines TRBV6-2 or TRBV6-3 with TRBJ2-5; 7 positions match TRBD1. The J call is uncertain, as TRBJ2-7 better fits the DNA end. The germline gives CDR1 MNHEY, CDR2 SVGEGT. The CDR3 runs to 15 residues. The CDR3, as DNA: TGTGCCAGCAGAATAAGCCAGGGGGTTTTCTACGAGCAGTACTTC. The encoded protein is CASRISQGVFYEQYF.

The CDR3 protein is CATKTGINYGYTF. The CDR3 DNA follows: TGTGCCACCAAGACAGGGATTAACTATGGCTACACCTTC. The rearrangement uses TRBV12-3 or TRBV12-4 and TRBJ1-2, with TRBD1 identical over 7 bases. There are 13 residues in the CDR3. J gave up 1 base and V 10 bases, and 6 bases lay outside the gene matches.

The chain carries TRBV20-1 and TRBJ1-1; D might be TRBD1 (5 bases). Germline V CDR1 and CDR2: DFQATT, SNEGSKA (reference sequence). Trimming took off 0 bases at V and 0 bases at J, with 14 bases between the two ends. The CDR3 has 16 amino acids. The CDR3 DNA follows: TGCAGTGCTAGAGATCAGGCAGGGCCGTTGAACACTGAAGCTTTCTTT. Protein: CSARDQAGPLNTEAFF.

V and J are TRBV7-9 and TRBJ1-6; TRBD1 matches at 8 bases. CDR1 and CDR2 (germline): SEHNR, FQNEAQ (reference sequence). V was clipped by 3 bases and J by 3 bases; unmatched bases: 1. The CDR3 spans 15 residues. CDR3 loop: CASSLTGDYNSPLHF. Here the CDR3 DNA reads TGTGCCAGCAGCTTGACAGGGGACTATAATTCACCCCTCCACTTT.